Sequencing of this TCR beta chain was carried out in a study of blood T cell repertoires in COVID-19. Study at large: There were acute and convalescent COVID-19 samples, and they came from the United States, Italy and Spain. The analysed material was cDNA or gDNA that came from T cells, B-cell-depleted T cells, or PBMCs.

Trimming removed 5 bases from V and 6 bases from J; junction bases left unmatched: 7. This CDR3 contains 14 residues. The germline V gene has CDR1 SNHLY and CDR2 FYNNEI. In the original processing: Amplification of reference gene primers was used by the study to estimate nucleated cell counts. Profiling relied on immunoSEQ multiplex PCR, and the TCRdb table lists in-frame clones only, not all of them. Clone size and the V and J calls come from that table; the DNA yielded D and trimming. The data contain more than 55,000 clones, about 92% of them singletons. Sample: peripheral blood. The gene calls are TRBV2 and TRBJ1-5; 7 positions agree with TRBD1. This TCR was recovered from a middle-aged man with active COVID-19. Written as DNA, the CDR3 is TGTGCCAGCAGTCCTGACAGGGTTGGTCAGCCCCAGCATTTT. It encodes CASSPDRVGQPQHF.